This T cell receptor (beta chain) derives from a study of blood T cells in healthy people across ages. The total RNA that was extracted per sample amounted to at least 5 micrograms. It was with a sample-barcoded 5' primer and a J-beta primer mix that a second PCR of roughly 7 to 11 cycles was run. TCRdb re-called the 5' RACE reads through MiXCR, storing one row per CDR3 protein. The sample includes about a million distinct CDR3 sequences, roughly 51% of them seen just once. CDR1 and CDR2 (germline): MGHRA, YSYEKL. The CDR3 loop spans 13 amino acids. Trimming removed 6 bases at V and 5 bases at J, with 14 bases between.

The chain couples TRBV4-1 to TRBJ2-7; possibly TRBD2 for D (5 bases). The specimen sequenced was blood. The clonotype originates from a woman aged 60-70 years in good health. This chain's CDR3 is CASRNPGTNEQYF. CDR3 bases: TGCGCCAGCAGGAACCCGGGAACTAACGAGCAGTACTTC.